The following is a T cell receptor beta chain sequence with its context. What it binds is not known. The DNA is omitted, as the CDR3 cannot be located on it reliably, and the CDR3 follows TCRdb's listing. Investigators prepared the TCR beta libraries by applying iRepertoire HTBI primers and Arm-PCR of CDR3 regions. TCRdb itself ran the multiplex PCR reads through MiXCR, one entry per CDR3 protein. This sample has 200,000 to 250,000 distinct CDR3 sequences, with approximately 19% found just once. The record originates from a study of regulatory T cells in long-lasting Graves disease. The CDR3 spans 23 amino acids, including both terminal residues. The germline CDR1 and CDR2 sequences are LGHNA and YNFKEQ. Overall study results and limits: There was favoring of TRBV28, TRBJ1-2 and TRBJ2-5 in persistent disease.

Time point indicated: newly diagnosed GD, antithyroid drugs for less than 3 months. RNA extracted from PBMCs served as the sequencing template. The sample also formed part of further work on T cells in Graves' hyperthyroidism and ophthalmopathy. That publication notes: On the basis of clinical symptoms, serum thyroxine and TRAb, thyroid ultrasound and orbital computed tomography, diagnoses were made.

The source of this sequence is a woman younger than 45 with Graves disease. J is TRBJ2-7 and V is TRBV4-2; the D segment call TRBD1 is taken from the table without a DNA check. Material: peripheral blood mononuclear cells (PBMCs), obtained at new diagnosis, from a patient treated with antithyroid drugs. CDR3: CASSQEGGSGANVLTFGAGEQYF.